The 17 T cell receptor beta chains presented below share a single source sample, sequenced in a study of cytomegalovirus exposure and HLA in healthy donors. PCR was performed using 60 Vbeta and 13 Jbeta primers. Data came from immunoSEQ multiplex PCR; TCRdb stores just in-frame clones and leaves some out. The sample lists roughly 200,000 clones, roughly 80% occurring once. The sample was PBMCs. These receptors all come from a woman between 35 and 50 years old in good health and CMV-seronegative.

This chain joins TRBV4-1 and TRBJ2-3; D not resolved. This CDR3 comprises 13 residues. CDR1 is MGHRA and CDR2 is YSYEKL in the germline V gene. Trimming took off 1 base at V and 7 bases at J, with 9 bases between the two ends. The CDR3, as DNA: TGCGCCAGCAGCCAAGGAGATAAATATACGCAGTATTTT. Its protein product is CASSQGDKYTQYF.

This clone was picked up a small number of times. V is TRBV27 and J is TRBJ1-2; the match to TRBD1 covers 9 bases. The CDR3 has 15 residues. Trimming removed 6 bases from V and 0 bases from J; junction bases left unmatched: 5. Germline V gene lookup returns CDR1 MNHEY and CDR2 SMNVEV (reference sequence). CDR3: CASSLDRGANYGYTF. Here the CDR3 DNA reads TGTGCCAGCAGCCTTGACAGGGGGGCTAACTATGGCTACACCTTC.

The V and J genes are TRBV27 and TRBJ2-7, with TRBD1 as a possible D gene (5 bases). Germline CDR1 is MNHEY and CDR2 is SMNVEV (reference sequence). The CDR3 runs to 16 residues. V was clipped by 0 bases and J by 2 bases, with 14 bases between them. The CDR3 sequence: CASSLSKGDRAYEQYF. The CDR3, as DNA: TGTGCCAGCAGTTTATCGAAGGGCGACAGAGCCTACGAGCAGTACTTC.

V gene TRBV15 combines with J gene TRBJ2-5, with a tentative D call TRBD2 (5 bases). The J call is doubtful: the DNA matches TRBJ2-7 better. The CDR3 is 14 residues long. Germline V CDR1 and CDR2: LNHNV, YYDKDF (reference sequence). The CDR3 coding sequence is TGTGCCACCAGCACCGCGGGTACCACCTACGAGCAGTACTTC. It is translated as CATSTAGTTYEQYF.

The chain carries TRBV7-2 and TRBJ1-5; TRBD1 agrees at 8 bases. Germline-derived CDR1 and CDR2 are SGHTA and FQGNSA. V lost 1 base to trimming and J lost 10 bases; unmatched junction nucleotides: 3. This CDR3 contains 13 residues. This CDR3 is CASSLGTGHPQHF. In DNA, the CDR3 is TGTGCCAGCAGCTTAGGGACAGGGCATCCCCAGCATTTT.

V and J are TRBV4-2 and TRBJ2-5; possibly TRBD1 for D (5 bases). The better agreement between TRBJ2-7 and the DNA end casts doubt on the J call. The CDR3 loop spans 13 amino acids. CDR1 is LGHNA, CDR2 YNFKEQ, per germline. In DNA, the CDR3 is TGTGCCAGCAGCCAGGACAAGGCCTACGAGCAGTACTTC. Encoded protein: CASSQDKAYEQYF.

This clone was counted a few times. CDR3: CASETGGESYEQYF. In DNA form, the CDR3 reads TGTGCCAGCGAGACAGGGGGCGAGTCCTACGAGCAGTACTTC. The chain joins TRBV6-1 to TRBJ2-7; TRBD1 aligns across 10 bases. The CDR3 runs to 14 residues. Germline CDR1 is MNHNS and CDR2 is SASEGT. Trimming at V came to 8 bases and at J to 1 base, leaving 5 bases not matched to a gene.

J is TRBJ1-2 and V is TRBV7-2, with D perhaps matching TRBD1 (5 bases). The germline V gene encodes CDR1 SGHTA and CDR2 FQGNSA. Trimming removed 1 base from V and 8 bases from J, with 14 bases in between. The CDR3 has 14 residues. The CDR3 spells CASSLEGRAGGYTF. CDR3 coding DNA: TGTGCCAGCAGCTTAGAGGGCAGGGCGGGGGGCTACACCTTC.

This sequence joins TRBV5-1 and TRBJ2-2; possible D gene TRBD1, 6 bases. CDR1 is SGHRS, CDR2 YFSETQ, per germline. V lost 5 bases to trimming and J lost 0 bases, with 8 bases between them. This CDR3 region has 14 residues. The CDR3 loop is CASRGQPNTGELFF. As DNA, the CDR3 is TGCGCCAGCAGAGGACAGCCGAACACCGGGGAGCTGTTTTTT.

J is TRBJ1-1 and V is TRBV7-8; weak D call: TRBD1 (6 bases). Germline CDR1 SGHVS, CDR2 FQNEAQ. The CDR3 has 16 residues. V was clipped by 1 base and J by 2 bases, with 14 bases between them. The CDR3 spells CASSLDTKTGNTEAFF. The CDR3 nucleotides are TGTGCCAGCAGCTTAGATACGAAGACAGGTAACACTGAAGCTTTCTTT.

The J gene is TRBJ1-5, the V gene TRBV30; a possible D gene is TRBD1 (5 bases). V lost 0 bases and J 0 bases, leaving 12 bases between the germline ends. The germline V gene has CDR1 GTSNPN and CDR2 SVGIG (reference sequence). The CDR3 is 16 amino acids. Here the CDR3 reads CAWSVPGTYSNQPQHF. DNA for the CDR3: TGTGCCTGGAGTGTACCGGGGACTTATAGCAATCAGCCCCAGCATTTT. The full variable domain, with the rest looked up from reference TRBV30 and TRBJ1-5, is SQTIHQWPATLVQPVGSPLSLECTVEGTSNPNLYWYRQAAGRGLQLLFYSVGIGQISSEVPQNLSASRPQDRQFILSSKKLLLSDSGFYLCAWSVPGTYSNQPQHFGDGTRLSIL.

This chain joins TRBV10-1 and TRBJ1-1, with TRBD1 matching 8 bases. The CDR3 length is 14 residues. The ends lost 3 bases at V and 4 bases at J; junction bases unmatched: 4. Germline-derived CDR1 and CDR2 are WNHNN and SYGVQD (reference sequence). CDR3: CASSDRGRSTEAFF. The CDR3 nucleotides are TGCGCCAGCAGTGACAGGGGGCGAAGCACTGAAGCTTTCTTT.

The rearrangement links TRBV19 to TRBJ1-5, with D maybe TRBD1 (5 bases). Trimming removed 4 bases at V and 4 bases at J, with 8 bases between. This CDR3 is 13 amino acids long. Germline V lookup: CDR1 LNHDA, CDR2 SQIVND (reference sequence). The DNA of the CDR3 is TGTGCCAGTAGTAGGGAGGGGAATCAGCCCCAGCATTTT. As protein: CASSREGNQPQHF.

The V and J genes are TRBV5-1 and TRBJ2-3; 9 bases agree with TRBD2. Per the germline V gene, CDR1 is SGHRS and CDR2 is YFSETQ. This CDR3 spans 15 amino acids. With 3 bases clipped from V and 1 base from J, the junction kept 3 bases outside the gene matches. The CDR3 sequence: CASSSVAGGTDTQYF. The CDR3 region has the DNA TGCGCCAGCAGCTCCGTAGCGGGAGGCACAGATACGCAGTATTTT.

This clone has only one observation. The chain joins TRBV9 to TRBJ2-1, with TRBD2 matching 8 bases. V gave up 0 bases and J gave up 5 bases; unmatched junction bases: 4. The CDR3 is 15 residues long. Germline V gives CDR1 SGDLS, CDR2 YYNGEE. CDR3 nucleotides: TGTGCCAGCAGCGTAGAGGGACTAGTCGACAATGAGCAGTTCTTC. This sequence encodes CASSVEGLVDNEQFF.

The chain couples TRBV7-9 to TRBJ1-1; TRBD1 matches at 8 bases. Per germline, CDR1 SEHNR and CDR2 FQNEAQ (reference sequence). The trim removed 6 bases at V and 7 bases at J, leaving 13 bases unmatched. The CDR3 is 15 amino acids. This CDR3 reads CASRRQDRERVEAFF. The CDR3 nucleotides read TGTGCCAGCAGGAGACAGGACAGGGAGCGTGTTGAAGCTTTCTTT.

The chain couples TRBV5-1 to TRBJ2-5, with 11 bases fitting TRBD2. Unmatched junction bases numbered 6, after V lost 0 bases and J lost 5 bases. This CDR3 spans 16 amino acids. Per the germline V gene, CDR1 is SGHRS and CDR2 is YFSETQ. The CDR3 nucleotides are TGCGCCAGCAGCTTGGGACTAGCGGGACGAGGGGAGACCCAGTACTTC. It codes for CASSLGLAGRGETQYF.